The T cell receptor beta chain under discussion was sequenced for a study of shared clonotypes between healthy human individuals. Sequenced by immunoSEQ multiplex PCR; TCRdb stores in-frame clones only, minus some. The data show over 850,000 clones, approximately 78% seen once. Germline-derived CDR1 and CDR2 are SGHAT and FQNNGV. The V and J ends lost 5 bases and 7 bases, in that order; junction bases with no gene match: 6. The CDR3 totals 14 residues. J is TRBJ1-5 and V is TRBV11-2; TRBD1 agrees at 9 bases. The receptor comes from a man aged 18 to 30 in good health. Some clones in this sample may be carry-over from other donors' samples. The sequenced material came from memory CD4+ T cells from PBMCs. Subset reported: CD45RA-negative fraction. CDR3 coding DNA: TGTGCCAGCAGCCCAGGGACAGGGAGGCAGCCCCAGCATTTT. Its translation is CASSPGTGRQPQHF.